This T cell receptor (beta chain) was identified during a study of follicular helper T cells after annual influenza vaccination. The wider study: Some donors were sampled over the 2013-2014, 2014-2015 and 2015-2016 vaccinations.

This CDR3 comprises 14 residues. A remark on this clone: Antigen unknown.

General study findings and limits: Recurrent ICOS+CD38+ cTfh clonotypes included tetramer and AIM influenza-specific ones. Productive TCRB sequences came from only roughly 10-20% of cells.

Measured with immunoSEQ multiplex PCR; TCRdb has only the in-frame clones, and not every one. The table records a few thousand clones, about 80% of them present only once. The sample's time point: 2014-2015 season, 7 days after vaccination. Per time point, roughly 40-100 mL of blood was sampled. Source: CXCR5- memory CD4+ T cells sorted from blood, taken 7 days after influenza vaccination. The sequence came from an adult who received the influenza vaccine. V is TRBV21-1 and J is TRBJ1-2; the tabulated D call, TRBD1, remains unverified against the DNA. TRBV21-1 is given as a pseudogene. CDR3 sequence: CASSTSTGRYGYTF. The DNA for the CDR3 is TGTGCCAGCAGCACAAGTACAGGGCGCTATGGCTACACCTTC.